This T cell receptor (beta chain) comes out of a study of CD4 T cells in relation to SARS-CoV-2 and coronaviruses. Generated by immunoSEQ multiplex PCR, the TCRdb table keeps only in-frame clones and is missing some. The sample lists roughly 24,000 clones; 60% to 85% were seen once. Note on this clone: The antigen is unknown.

CD4+ T cells from unexposed donors were obtained before the COVID-19 pandemic (2011-2018). Isolation of CD4+ T cells took place after less than 11 days in culture. From germline, CDR1 is SGDLS and CDR2 YYNGEE. The V gene end was trimmed by 6 bases and the J gene end by 1 base; junction bases not matched to a gene: 6. The CDR3 runs 14 residues. Specimen: CD4+ T cells from PBMCs, cultured in vitro. The clonotype was recovered from a human donor in good health. The chain joins TRBV9 to TRBJ1-1, with TRBD1 matching over 7 bases. In DNA form, the CDR3 reads TGTGCCAGCAAGATAGGACAGGAGAACACTGAAGCTTTCTTT. Its protein is CASKIGQENTEAFF.